This T cell receptor beta chain is from a study of shared clonotypes between healthy human individuals. With respect to this clone: The antigen remains unidentified.

Deletions cut 4 bases from V and 3 bases from J, with 22 bases between. Germline CDR1 SGHDT, CDR2 YYEEEE. The CDR3 sequence is 17 residues long. Sequencing used immunoSEQ multiplex PCR; TCRdb keeps in-frame clones, though not all of them. The sample gives a few million clones, approximately 93% of which show up once; about 0.41% is in the top ten. Overall study results and limits: Of the naive CD4 clonotypes, about 5% were shared across a few donors.

The clonotype originates from a man aged 18 to 29 in good health. Some clones in this sample may be carry-over from other donors' samples. V gene TRBV5-6 combines with J gene TRBJ1-1; tentative D call: TRBD1 (6 bases). The sequencing input was naive CD4+ T cells from PBMCs. Subset of the sample: CD45RA+ positively selected. The CDR3 loop is CASSPGLSGARDTEAFF. The CDR3 DNA reads as TGTGCCAGCAGCCCGGGTCTATCGGGGGCGAGGGACACTGAAGCTTTCTTT.